This T cell receptor beta chain derives from a study of neoadjuvant anti-PD-1 for oral cavity cancer. Regarding the study as a whole: PBMC Gini-index clonality exceeded responders' in non-responders post-nivolumab.

The table lists this clone with a few counts. The antigen is unknown. Trimming shortened V by 5 bases and J by 5 bases, and 16 bases separated the two germline ends. CDR1 SGHNT and CDR2 YYREEE come from the germline V gene (reference sequence). This CDR3 contains 15 residues. Time point specified: after neoadjuvant nivolumab, at surgical resection. Some clones are missing from TCRdb's copy, which holds only in-frame ones; the method was immunoSEQ multiplex PCR. The sample gives about 39,000 clones, 65% to 80% of which show up once; 4.8% is in the top ten. This sequence originates from a person between 40 and 80 years old with oral cavity squamous cell carcinoma. This specimen consisted of PBMCs, obtained after nivolumab (anti-PD-1) treatment. The chain is built from TRBV5-4 and TRBJ2-2, with D maybe TRBD1 (7 bases). The CDR3 reads CASRKGGGATGELFF. The CDR3 region has the DNA TGTGCCAGCAGAAAAGGAGGGGGCGCAACCGGGGAGCTGTTTTTT. Full variable domain (remainder filled in from reference TRBV5-4 and TRBJ2-2): ETGVTQSPTHLIKTRGQQVTLRCSSQSGHNTVSWYQQALGQGPQFIFQYYREEENGRGNFPPRFSGLQFPNYSSELNVNALELDDSALYLCASRKGGGATGELFFGEGSRLTVL.